These 15 T cell receptor beta chains were all obtained from the same sample, sequenced in a study of beta chain features in type 1 diabetes (dated 2018 in TCRdb). Receptor libraries were prepared by the immunoSEQ multiplex PCR assay. The High Capacity cDNA Reverse Transcription Kit was used to reverse transcribe all of the isolated RNA, meaning that expressed TCRB transcripts were what got sequenced. TCRdb obtained this table from immuneACCESS and retained in-frame rearrangements with V and J assigned. These tables miss some clones; where compared with another copy, unresolved V genes account for less than half of the shortfall, and the remainder is unexplained. The sample profile shows roughly 450,000 clones; about 14% of them were found once. The ten largest clones capture roughly 0.035% of the sample. The sample was naive CD4+ T cells from blood. Read against the paper, the sample's cell subset or site label means: true naive CD4+ T cells. The source is a man aged 25 to 45 in good health.

The chain couples TRBV30 to TRBJ2-1, with a tentative D call TRBD1 (7 bases). The CDR3 is 12 amino acids. From germline, CDR1 is GTSNPN and CDR2 SVGIG (reference sequence). The V end lost 6 bases, the J end lost 16 bases, and 22 bases lay between the germline ends. The CDR3 DNA follows: TGTGCCTGCATACCCGGGGGACAGAAGTTTTTCTTC. Protein product: CACIPGGQKFFF.

The chain joins TRBV4-1 to TRBJ2-7; D is possibly TRBD1 (5 bases). V was cut by 0 bases and J by 3 bases, with 9 bases left in between. CDR3 size: 14 residues. In germline, CDR1 is MGHRA, CDR2 YSYEKL. CDR3: CASSQEAQVYEQYF. DNA for the CDR3: TGCGCCAGCAGCCAAGAGGCACAGGTCTACGAGCAGTACTTC.

The chain uses TRBV9 and TRBJ2-3, with no clear D. Trimming took 4 bases from V and 4 from J, leaving 10 bases between them. Germline loops: CDR1 SGDLS, CDR2 YYNGEE. This CDR3 contains 13 residues. CDR3 amino acids: CASSSSAADTQYF. Written as DNA, the CDR3 is TGTGCCAGCAGCAGCTCGGCGGCAGATACGCAGTATTTT.

The chain has TRBV9 and TRBJ2-3; a possible D gene is TRBD2 (6 bases). The CDR3 is 15 amino acids. Germline values: CDR1 SGDLS, CDR2 YYNGEE. The V end was cut by 2 bases, the J end by 2 bases, with 12 bases between. CDR3 residues: CASSVTGSNTDTQYF. For the CDR3, the DNA is TGTGCCAGCAGCGTCACCGGGAGTAACACAGATACGCAGTATTTT.

This chain connects TRBV7-2 to TRBJ1-4, with D unclear. V was trimmed by 7 bases and J by 5 bases, leaving 20 bases between them. Germline CDR1 reads SGHTA; CDR2 reads FQGNSA. CDR3 size: 16 residues. The CDR3 DNA reads TGTGCCAGCAAACAAGCAGTGGGCAGACTAAATGAAAAACTGTTTTTT. The encoded protein is CASKQAVGRLNEKLFF.

The table lists this clone with a few counts. The chain has TRBV13 and TRBJ2-1; 7 bases match TRBD1. Germline V gene data show CDR1 as PRHDT and CDR2 as FYEKMQ (reference sequence). V gave up 7 bases and J gave up 4 bases; unmatched junction bases: 4. This CDR3 contains 13 residues. The CDR3 DNA reads as TGTGCCAGCACTCAGGGGGTATACAATGAGCAGTTCTTC. Protein product: CASTQGVYNEQFF.

Only a few counts were recorded for this clone. The chain has TRBV7-7 and TRBJ2-5; D perhaps matches TRBD1 (5 bases). V lost 2 bases and J lost 7, with 11 bases in between. Germline V gives CDR1 SSHAT, CDR2 FNYEAQ (reference sequence). The CDR3 totals 13 residues. CDR3 region: CASSLSGPGTQYF. Here the CDR3 DNA reads TGTGCCAGCAGCTTATCAGGGCCCGGGACCCAGTACTTC.

The V and J genes are TRBV5-1 and TRBJ2-5, with 7 bases that match TRBD1. CDR1 is SGHRS, CDR2 YFSETQ, per germline. Trimming cost V 2 bases and J 1 base; bases outside gene matches: 5. CDR3 length: 15 amino acids. The CDR3 region is CASSFTGQIQETQYF. The CDR3 DNA sequence: TGCGCCAGCAGCTTCACGGGACAGATCCAAGAGACCCAGTACTTC.

A few counts support this clone. This chain links TRBV7-9 with TRBJ2-1; D is unresolved. Trimming took off 5 bases at V and 8 bases at J, with 13 bases between the two ends. Germline V gene lookup returns CDR1 SEHNR and CDR2 FQNEAQ (reference sequence). The CDR3 is 13 residues long. The CDR3 reads CASSKWAVDEQFF. CDR3 sequence (DNA): TGTGCCAGCAGCAAATGGGCGGTTGATGAGCAGTTCTTC.

This clone was counted a few times. This chain joins TRBV27 and TRBJ2-2, with D possibly matching TRBD2 (6 bases). Per germline, CDR1 MNHEY and CDR2 SMNVEV (reference sequence). The CDR3 extends over 17 amino acids. With 8 bases removed from V and 0 bases from J, the gap between germline ends came to 19 bases. The CDR3 nucleotides read TGTGCCAGCGGAAGAAGAAGGACTAACGCGAACACCGGGGAGCTGTTTTTT. This translates into CASGRRRTNANTGELFF.

V is TRBV6-5 and J is TRBJ2-5; weak D call: TRBD1 (6 bases). The CDR3 is made up of 14 amino acids. CDR1 is MNHEY, CDR2 SVGAGI, per germline. The germline V and J ends were trimmed by 0 bases and 3 bases, with 8 bases remaining between them. The DNA for the CDR3 is TGTGCCAGCAGTTACTCGTACAGGGAAGAGACCCAGTACTTC. This translates into CASSYSYREETQYF.

This chain links TRBV7-9 with TRBJ1-1; D ambiguous. V was cut by 5 bases and J by 8 bases, with 9 bases left in between. The V gene's germline CDR1 is SEHNR and CDR2 FQNEAQ (reference sequence). There are 11 residues in the CDR3. For the CDR3, the DNA is TGTGCCAGCAGCCGCCGAGGGGAAGCTTTCTTT. Translated, it gives CASSRRGEAFF.

This chain joins TRBV7-2 and TRBJ2-5; no clear D. This CDR3 is built from 11 residues. Germline assignment: CDR1 SGHTA and CDR2 FQGNSA. Trimming took off 5 bases at V and 3 bases at J, with 4 bases between the two ends. The chain's CDR3 is CASSAEETQYF. The CDR3 DNA follows: TGTGCCAGCAGCGCCGAAGAGACCCAGTACTTC.

This clone was detected only a few times. This chain uses TRBV5-1 with TRBJ2-6; D remains ambiguous. With 1 base removed from V and 3 bases from J, the gap between germline ends came to 8 bases. Germline CDR1 SGHRS, CDR2 YFSETQ. The CDR3 is made up of 15 amino acids. This CDR3 is CASSLFSGGANVLTF. CDR3 DNA: TGCGCCAGCAGCTTGTTTTCAGGTGGGGCCAACGTCCTGACTTTC. The whole variable domain, remainder taken from reference TRBV5-1 and TRBJ2-6, is KAGVTQTPRYLIKTRGQQVTLSCSPISGHRSVSWYQQTPGQGLQFLFEYFSETQRNKGNFPGRFSGRQFSNSRSEMNVSTLELGDSALYLCASSLFSGGANVLTFGAGSRLTVL.

This clone was seen ten or more times. The genes are TRBV7-9 and TRBJ2-1; D perhaps matches TRBD1 (6 bases). Germline-derived CDR1 and CDR2 are SEHNR and FQNEAQ (reference sequence). The CDR3 is made up of 17 amino acids. V was trimmed by 4 bases and J by 3 bases, leaving 19 bases between them. The CDR3 sequence: CASSSPGQSVSYNEQFF. The CDR3 nucleotides are TGTGCCAGCAGCTCACCTGGACAGAGCGTCAGCTACAATGAGCAGTTCTTC.